The 6 T cell receptor beta chains reported below all come from one sample, sequenced in a study of blood T cell repertoires in COVID-19. Produced via immunoSEQ multiplex PCR; TCRdb's table is partial and in-frame only. The sample has under 25,000 clones, around 75% seen once. Sequencing was done on a sample of peripheral blood. The receptors stem from a woman at least 80 years old with acute or convalescent COVID-19.

The CDR3 DNA reads as TGTGCCAGCTCACCTAGCGGGCGGAACACCGGGGAGCTGTTTTTT. Residues: CASSPSGRNTGELFF. The gene calls are TRBV18 and TRBJ2-2, with 7 bases that match TRBD2. The V gene end was trimmed by 3 bases and the J gene end by 1 base; junction bases not matched to a gene: 2. This CDR3 region has 15 residues. CDR1 is KGHSH, CDR2 LQKENI, per germline.

The chain joins TRBV19 to TRBJ1-4; 7 positions match TRBD1. Germline-derived CDR1 and CDR2 are LNHDA and SQIVND (reference sequence). V shed 6 bases and J 0 bases; nucleotides not matched to a gene: 4. CDR3 length: 15 residues. As DNA, the CDR3 is TGTGCCAGTAGACGACAGGGTGCAACTAATGAAAAACTGTTTTTT. It translates to CASRRQGATNEKLFF.

The chain combines TRBV5-1 with TRBJ1-1; possible D gene TRBD1, 6 bases. Looked up from germline, CDR1 is SGHRS and CDR2 is YFSETQ. The CDR3 runs 14 residues. V was shortened by 4 bases and J by 3 bases, with 13 bases between the two germline ends. As DNA, the CDR3 is TGCGCCAGCAGCATTACAGGGACCCACACTGAAGCTTTCTTT. Its translation: CASSITGTHTEAFF.

The chain employs TRBV7-3 and TRBJ1-2; 7 nucleotides line up with TRBD1. V dropped 1 base and J dropped 2; count of bases not matched to a gene: 4. This CDR3 has 15 residues. In germline, CDR1 is SGHTA, CDR2 FQGTGA. CDR3 residues: CASSLNRGSNYGYTF. The CDR3 DNA reads TGTGCCAGCAGCTTAAACAGGGGTAGCAACTATGGCTACACCTTC.

The gene calls are TRBV7-3 and TRBJ2-1; 9 nucleotides align to TRBD2. Germline trimming cut 6 bases from V and 8 bases from J; bases unmatched to any gene: 14. The CDR3 extends over 16 amino acids. From germline, CDR1 is SGHTA and CDR2 FQGTGA. The CDR3 DNA follows: TGTGCCAGCAGACCTGGGCGCGGGGGGGCCCGGGATGAGCAGTTCTTC. It yields the protein CASRPGRGGARDEQFF.

The rearrangement joins TRBV2 to TRBJ1-4; the D is unclear. Germline CDR1 and CDR2: SNHLY and FYNNEI. Deletions cut 4 bases from V and 8 bases from J, with 20 bases between. This CDR3 is built from 16 residues. The CDR3, as DNA: TGTGCCAGCAGTGTTCCGGGTCTTCTTAACCGGGAAAAACTGTTTTTT. It encodes CASSVPGLLNREKLFF.